This record covers a single T cell receptor beta chain. In the original analysis: Estimation of nucleated cell counts was performed using reference gene primer amplification. The table came from immunoSEQ multiplex PCR; TCRdb's copy has only in-frame clones and leaves some out. The DNA gave D and trimming, while V, J and clone size come from that table. The sample holds 200,000 to 250,000 clones, roughly 84% seen once. Cohort placement rested on clinical history that participants reported themselves. This CDR3 spans 15 amino acids. V gave up 4 bases and J gave up 4 bases, with 19 bases separating them. Germline V gene lookup returns CDR1 SQVTM and CDR2 ANQGSEA. This specimen comes from a study of blood T cell repertoires in COVID-19.

The chain combines TRBV29-1 with TRBJ1-1, with TRBD1 as a possible D gene (6 bases). The receptor was isolated from a woman aged 40 to 50 who had recovered from COVID-19. Sequenced input: PBMCs or T cells enriched from blood (not recorded which). CDR3: CSVGSRTVFGTEAFF. CDR3 DNA sequence: TGCAGCGTTGGATCTAGGACAGTTTTTGGCACTGAAGCTTTCTTT.